Listed below are T cell receptor beta chains from one sample, sequenced in a study of blood T cell repertoires in COVID-19. The data were produced by immunoSEQ multiplex PCR, yet TCRdb's version contains in-frame clones alone and is incomplete. This table has roughly 250,000 clones, about 87% appearing once. Sequencing was performed on PBMCs or T cells enriched from blood (not recorded which). Receptor source: a woman aged 45-65 years who had recovered from COVID-19. CDR3s include the opening cysteine and the closing phenylalanine or tryptophan. D genes are given only for firm matches. Not every row has a clone size; where given, it reads once, few, many or a size class.

abundance	v_gene	j_gene	d_gene	CDR3aa	CDR3nt
NA	TRBV11-2	TRBJ1-2	NA	CASSLKTGVYGYTF	TGTGCCAGCAGCTTAAAGACGGGGGTCTATGGCTACACCTTC
NA	TRBV7-8	TRBJ2-1	NA	CASSLAQRNNEQFF	TGTGCCAGCAGCCTGGCCCAGCGGAACAATGAGCAGTTCTTC
NA	TRBV5-1	TRBJ1-4	NA	CASSPQTLATTNEKLFF	TGCGCCAGCAGCCCTCAAACCTTAGCCACCACTAATGAAAAACTGTTTTTT
once	TRBV6-2/TRBV6-3	TRBJ1-1	NA	CASSYPGQPNTEAFF	TGTGCCAGCAGTTACCCCGGACAGCCGAACACTGAAGCTTTCTTT
NA	TRBV6-2/TRBV6-3	TRBJ2-1	NA	CASSYGRLGPEGDGYNEQFF	TGTGCCAGCAGTTACGGTAGATTGGGCCCCGAGGGGGACGGCTACAATGAGCAGTTCTTC
NA	TRBV9	TRBJ2-5	TRBD2	CASSVSSGRGGFQETQYF	TGTGCCAGCAGCGTGTCTAGCGGGAGAGGAGGGTTCCAAGAGACCCAGTACTTC
NA	TRBV27	TRBJ2-5	NA	CASSPEVAVQETQYF	TGTGCCAGCAGCCCCGAAGTAGCGGTCCAAGAGACCCAGTACTTC
once	TRBV7-9	TRBJ2-1	TRBD1	CASSLAGQGYHNEQFF	TGTGCCAGCAGCTTAGCGGGACAGGGGTACCACAATGAGCAGTTCTTC
once	TRBV7-9	TRBJ1-3	NA	CASSLGTTGNTIYF	TGTGCCAGCAGCTTAGGCACAACTGGAAACACCATATATTTT
NA	TRBV6-5	TRBJ2-7	NA	CASGQTSAYEQYF	TGTGCCAGCGGGCAAACTTCAGCCTACGAGCAGTACTTC
few	TRBV28	TRBJ1-2	NA	CASSLGQTFYGYTF	TGTGCCAGCAGTTTAGGGCAGACATTCTATGGCTACACCTTC
NA	TRBV18	TRBJ2-7	NA	CASSHTTGTDEQYF	TGTGCCAGCTCACACACCACAGGGACGGACGAGCAGTACTTC
NA	TRBV3-1/TRBV3-2	TRBJ1-3	NA	CASSQVRMGAGNTIYF	TGTGCCAGCAGCCAAGTCCGGATGGGCGCAGGAAACACCATATATTTT
NA	TRBV12-3/TRBV12-4	TRBJ1-2	NA	CASSLPRARGYTF	TGTGCCAGCAGTTTACCCAGGGCTAGGGGCTACACCTTC
NA	TRBV28	TRBJ2-7	NA	CASTSNQGYEQYF	TGTGCCAGCACCTCTAATCAGGGTTACGAGCAGTACTTC
NA	TRBV6-5	TRBJ1-3	NA	CASRASPAGGNTIYF	TGTGCCAGCAGGGCGAGTCCTGCGGGTGGAAACACCATATATTTT
NA	TRBV4-3	TRBJ2-5	NA	CASSQGPGKRETQYF	TGCGCCAGCAGCCAAGGTCCAGGGAAGAGGGAGACCCAGTACTTC
few	TRBV30	TRBJ1-5	NA	CAWGRRGMNNQPQHF	TGTGCCTGGGGAAGACGGGGAATGAACAATCAGCCCCAGCATTTT
NA	TRBV7-3	TRBJ2-1	TRBD1	CASSSGQVHNEQFF	TGTGCCAGCAGCTCGGGACAGGTCCACAATGAGCAGTTCTTC
once	TRBV7-9	TRBJ2-3	TRBD1	CASSSRDRDGTDTQYF	TGTGCCAGCAGCTCCCGGGACAGGGATGGCACAGATACGCAGTATTTT
NA	TRBV27	TRBJ2-3	NA	CASSGYQTDTQYF	TGTGCCAGCAGCGGTTATCAAACAGATACGCAGTATTTT
NA	TRBV19	TRBJ1-5	NA	CASSHGGGGNQPQHF	TGTGCCAGCTCCCATGGGGGCGGCGGCAATCAGCCCCAGCATTTT
NA	TRBV5-4	TRBJ2-7	TRBD1	CASSLGGTGGHEQYF	TGTGCCAGCAGCCTCGGGGGGACAGGGGGCCACGAGCAGTACTTC
NA	TRBV12-3/TRBV12-4	TRBJ1-1	TRBD1	CASINGQGRVAFF	TGTGCCAGCATTAACGGACAGGGGCGGGTTGCTTTCTTT
NA	TRBV5-6	TRBJ2-2	NA	CASSLGQINTGELFF	TGTGCCAGCAGCTTGGGACAGATTAACACCGGGGAGCTGTTTTTT
NA	TRBV3-1/TRBV3-2	TRBJ1-1	TRBD1	CASSHHGTAANTEAFF	TGTGCCAGCAGCCATCATGGGACAGCTGCGAACACTGAAGCTTTCTTT
NA	TRBV4-1	TRBJ2-1	TRBD2	CASSQGGTSKGNNEQFF	TGCGCCAGCAGCCAAGGGGGGACTAGTAAGGGGAACAATGAGCAGTTCTTC
NA	TRBV6-5	TRBJ1-1	NA	CASSYLDSRTEAFF	TGTGCCAGCAGTTACCTGGACAGTCGCACTGAAGCTTTCTTT
NA	TRBV5-1	TRBJ2-1	TRBD2	CASSLVGTSVNEQFF	TGCGCCAGCAGCTTGGTCGGGACTAGCGTTAATGAGCAGTTCTTC
NA	TRBV28	TRBJ1-2	NA	CASSLLDGYTF	TGTGCCAGCAGTTTACTAGATGGCTACACCTTC
once	TRBV7-9	TRBJ2-1	TRBD2	CASSLRREVGNEQFF	TGTGCCAGCAGCTTAAGGCGGGAGGTTGGCAATGAGCAGTTCTTC